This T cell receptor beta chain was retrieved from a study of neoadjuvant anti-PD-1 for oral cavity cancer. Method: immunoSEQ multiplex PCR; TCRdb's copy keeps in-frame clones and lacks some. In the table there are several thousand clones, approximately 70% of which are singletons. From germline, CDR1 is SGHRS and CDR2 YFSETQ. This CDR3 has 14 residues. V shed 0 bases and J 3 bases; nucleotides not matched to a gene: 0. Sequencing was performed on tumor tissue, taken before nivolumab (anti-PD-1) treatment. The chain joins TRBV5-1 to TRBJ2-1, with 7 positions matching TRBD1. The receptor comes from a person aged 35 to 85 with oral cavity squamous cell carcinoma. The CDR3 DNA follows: TGCGCCAGCAGCTTGGGACAGGGCTACAATGAGCAGTTCTTC. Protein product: CASSLGQGYNEQFF.